This record covers a single TCR beta chain. Its antigen remains unknown. Per the original data handling: Junction-only immunoSEQ data arrived without quality scores, meaning filtering differed. The data were produced by immunoSEQ multiplex PCR, yet TCRdb's version contains in-frame clones alone and is incomplete. The V and J calls and clone size were taken over from that table, and D and trimming were inferred from the DNA. The profile shows about 2.1 million clones, 90% to 95% of them singletons. In the naive CD8 group, cells lacked CD45RO and were positively selected for CCR7, so terminally differentiated effector memory CD45RA+ cells were left out. These data originate in a study of shared clonotypes between healthy human individuals. Findings and limits, study-wide: Blood was the sole source, and tissue repertoires probably differ. Generation of non-shared clonotypes was less probable than generation of clonotypes shared by all four donors. Approximately 5% of naive CD4 clonotypes were shared across a few donors.

Trimming left V 5 bases short and J 5 bases short, with 11 bases between. The CDR3 is 12 amino acids. The germline V gene encodes CDR1 SGHRS and CDR2 YFSETQ. The rearrangement uses TRBV5-1 and TRBJ2-7, with D uncertain. The clonotype comes from a man younger than 35 in good health. Some clones in this sample may be carry-over from other donors' samples. Input material: naive CD8+ T cells from PBMCs. The CDR3 DNA is TGCGCCAGCAGTTGGAAAACCGACGAGCAGTACTTC. This gives the protein CASSWKTDEQYF. The full variable domain, rest sourced from reference TRBV5-1 and TRBJ2-7, is KAGVTQTPRYLIKTRGQQVTLSCSPISGHRSVSWYQQTPGQGLQFLFEYFSETQRNKGNFPGRFSGRQFSNSRSEMNVSTLELGDSALYLCASSWKTDEQYFGPGTRLTVT.